These 28 T cell receptor beta chains were sequenced from one sample in a study of cytomegalovirus exposure and HLA in healthy donors. Only in-frame clones appear in the TCRdb table, and some are missing; sequencing was by immunoSEQ multiplex PCR. The table records hundreds of thousands of clones, 70% to 90% of them present only once. What was sequenced was PBMCs. These receptors all stem from a young woman in good health and CMV-seronegative.

The rearrangement joins TRBV11-2 to TRBJ1-2, with a weak D call TRBD1 (6 bases). V dropped 2 bases and J dropped 3 bases, with 16 bases sitting between them. Germline V gives CDR1 SGHAT, CDR2 FQNNGV. CDR3 length equals 16 residues. The CDR3, as DNA: TGTGCCAGCAGCTTATCTCCGGACAGTTTGGACTATGGCTACACCTTC. Amino acids: CASSLSPDSLDYGYTF.

The chain employs TRBV28 and TRBJ1-2; no definite D call. Trimming removed 8 bases from V and 0 bases from J, with 10 bases in between. The CDR3 is 13 amino acids. Germline V gene sequence: CDR1 MDHEN, CDR2 SYDVKM. DNA for the CDR3: TGTGCCAGCGGAAACAGACCTAACTATGGCTACACCTTC. Protein: CASGNRPNYGYTF.

J is TRBJ1-2 and V is TRBV18; D is perhaps TRBD1 (5 bases). This CDR3 spans 15 amino acids. CDR1 KGHSH and CDR2 LQKENI come from the germline V gene. The V gene lost 10 bases and the J gene lost 8 bases, with 26 bases spanning the gap. CDR3 bases: TGTGCCACCTCCGTCGGAGTGCGGGGGGATTACGGCTACACCTTC. This encodes CATSVGVRGDYGYTF.

The chain joins TRBV5-6 to TRBJ2-6; D is ambiguous. The CDR3 has 15 amino acids. Germline V CDR1 and CDR2: SGHDT, YYEEEE. Trimming left V 2 bases short and J 4 bases short, with 10 bases between. The CDR3, as DNA: TGTGCCAGCAGCTTTAAGAGGTCCGGGGCCAACGTCCTGACTTTC. It yields the protein CASSFKRSGANVLTF.

The chain recombines TRBV5-1 with TRBJ2-1; 8 nucleotides match TRBD1. This CDR3 is built from 16 residues. Germline V CDR1 and CDR2: SGHRS, YFSETQ. The V gene end was trimmed by 0 bases and the J gene end by 4 bases; junction bases not matched to a gene: 6. CDR3 residues: CASSLEGTGRYNEQFF. Here the CDR3 DNA reads TGCGCCAGCAGCTTGGAAGGGACAGGCAGATACAATGAGCAGTTCTTC.

The chain recombines TRBV5-4 with TRBJ1-1; 9 nucleotides match TRBD1. CDR1 is SGHNT and CDR2 is YYREEE in the germline V gene (reference sequence). There are 18 residues in the CDR3. The junction had 18 bases not matched to a gene; V was cut back by 4 bases and J by 5 bases. CDR3 amino acids: CASSLYTGQGRIWTEAFF. The CDR3 DNA follows: TGTGCCAGCAGCCTATATACGGGACAGGGAAGGATCTGGACTGAAGCTTTCTTT. The full variable domain, completed using reference TRBV5-4 and TRBJ1-1, is ETGVTQSPTHLIKTRGQQVTLRCSSQSGHNTVSWYQQALGQGPQFIFQYYREEENGRGNFPPRFSGLQFPNYSSELNVNALELDDSALYLCASSLYTGQGRIWTEAFFGQGTRLTVV.

This rearrangement joins TRBV5-1 to TRBJ2-1; 13 bases match TRBD2. The V segment lost 4 bases and the J segment 10 bases; nucleotides outside the gene matches: 8. The germline V gene has CDR1 SGHRS and CDR2 YFSETQ. This CDR3 has 15 residues. Here the CDR3 DNA reads TGCGCCAGCAGCCTAGGACTAGCGGGAGACGAGGAGCAGTTCTTC. It specifies CASSLGLAGDEEQFF.

The chain employs TRBV28 and TRBJ1-6; D perhaps matches TRBD1 (5 bases). Germline CDR1 reads MDHEN; CDR2 reads SYDVKM. V was shortened by 5 bases and J by 6 bases, with 14 bases between the two germline ends. The CDR3 spans 15 residues. CDR3 sequence (DNA): TGTGCCAGCAGTACAAAATTGACAGTTAATTCACCCCTCCACTTT. Amino acids: CASSTKLTVNSPLHF.

On this clone itself: Other DNA sequences in the sample encode the same CDR3. The chain has TRBV27 and TRBJ2-5, with TRBD1 identical over 8 bases. The germline V gene encodes CDR1 MNHEY and CDR2 SMNVEV (reference sequence). After removal of 2 bases from V and 5 bases from J, the junction contained 4 bases not matched to a gene. This CDR3 contains 14 residues. CDR3 protein: CASSLGRGLETQYF. In DNA form, the CDR3 reads TGTGCCAGCAGTTTAGGCAGGGGGCTGGAGACCCAGTACTTC.

This clone has only one observation. This sequence joins TRBV6-5 and TRBJ1-1; no reliable D call. The V gene's germline CDR1 is MNHEY and CDR2 SVGAGI. The CDR3 is 13 amino acids. V lost 2 bases and J 4 bases, leaving 8 bases between the germline ends. CDR3 nucleotides: TGTGCCAGCAGTTACGCAACTATCACTGAAGCTTTCTTT. Translation: CASSYATITEAFF.

The chain carries TRBV28 and TRBJ2-1, with D possibly matching TRBD2 (6 bases). This CDR3 spans 16 amino acids. Germline V gene lookup returns CDR1 MDHEN and CDR2 SYDVKM. V was pared by 7 bases and J by 1 base, with 17 bases between. The CDR3 DNA follows: TGTGCCAGCACTATAGCCGGGGGTCCTTCCTACAATGAGCAGTTCTTC. Protein sequence: CASTIAGGPSYNEQFF.

CDR3 amino acids: CASLRDPNTGELFF. In nucleotides, the CDR3 is TGCGCCAGCCTGAGGGATCCGAACACCGGGGAGCTGTTTTTT. The genes are TRBV5-1 and TRBJ2-2; D might be TRBD2 (5 bases). Germline values: CDR1 SGHRS, CDR2 YFSETQ. The CDR3 is 14 residues long. V lost 7 bases to trimming and J lost 0 bases, with 10 bases between them.

V and J are TRBV6-1 and TRBJ1-1; 7 bases fit TRBD1. This CDR3 is 14 amino acids long. Germline CDR1 reads MNHNS; CDR2 reads SASEGT. J was trimmed by 2 bases and V by 5 bases; bases with no gene match: 5. CDR3 region: CASSLQGSNTEAFF. The CDR3 DNA follows: TGTGCCAGCAGTTTACAGGGGTCAAACACTGAAGCTTTCTTT.

The rearrangement uses TRBV28 and TRBJ1-2, with D unresolved. Trimming stripped 3 bases from V and 0 bases from J, with 8 bases between. Germline V gene sequence: CDR1 MDHEN, CDR2 SYDVKM. The CDR3 consists of 14 residues. Here the CDR3 DNA reads TGTGCCAGCAGTTTTGCGGCGTCTAACTATGGCTACACCTTC. Translation gives CASSFAASNYGYTF.

This clone appeared a few times. The rearrangement joins TRBV2 to TRBJ1-2, with 7 bases that match TRBD1. The CDR3 is made up of 13 amino acids. Trimming took 6 bases from V and 4 from J; bases not matched to a gene: 5. Germline-derived CDR1 and CDR2 are SNHLY and FYNNEI. The CDR3 loop reads CASRGDSTYGYTF. In DNA, the CDR3 is TGTGCCAGCAGGGGGGACAGCACCTATGGCTACACCTTC. Supplemented by reference TRBV2 and TRBJ1-2, the full variable domain reads EPEVTQTPSHQVTQMGQEVILRCVPISNHLYFYWYRQILGQKVEFLVSFYNNEISEKSEIFDDQFSVERPDGSNFTLKIRSTKLEDSAMYFCASRGDSTYGYTFGSGTRLTVV.

The chain has TRBV27 and TRBJ1-4; 7 bases are shared with TRBD1. V lost 5 bases and J lost 5; bases outside the gene matches: 8. This CDR3 spans 15 amino acids. CDR1 is MNHEY, CDR2 SMNVEV, per germline (reference sequence). The CDR3 DNA is TGTGCCAGCAGTCCGCGACAGGGTAGGAATGAAAAACTGTTTTTT. It encodes CASSPRQGRNEKLFF. The full variable domain, completed using reference TRBV27 and TRBJ1-4, is EAQVTQNPRYLITVTGKKLTVTCSQNMNHEYMSWYRQDPGLGLRQIYYSMNVEVTDKGDVPEGYKVSRKEKRNFPLILESPSPNQTSLYFCASSPRQGRNEKLFFGSGTQLSVL.

This chain connects TRBV5-1 to TRBJ2-2, with D perhaps TRBD2 (7 bases). V shed 4 bases and J shed 5 bases, with 21 bases lying between them. Germline V gene lookup returns CDR1 SGHRS and CDR2 YFSETQ. This CDR3 is built from 17 residues. The CDR3 sequence is CASSRTPGEGWTGELFF. The CDR3 DNA is TGCGCCAGCAGCCGGACCCCAGGGGAGGGGTGGACCGGGGAGCTGTTTTTT.

The CDR3 DNA is TGTGCCAGCAGCTTAGTTCCCGCGGGGGGCGCCTACAATGAGCAGTTCTTC. Its translation is CASSLVPAGGAYNEQFF. The chain carries TRBV13 and TRBJ2-1; 8 positions match TRBD2. V gave up 1 base and J gave up 2 bases; unmatched junction bases: 7. In germline, CDR1 is PRHDT, CDR2 FYEKMQ (reference sequence). The CDR3 length is 17 residues.

This clone was seen a handful of times. This rearrangement joins TRBV5-1 to TRBJ2-2; the D is unclear. This CDR3 has 14 amino acids. V lost 0 bases, J lost 3 bases, and 6 bases lay in between. Per the germline V gene, CDR1 is SGHRS and CDR2 is YFSETQ. The CDR3 bases are TGCGCCAGCAGCTTGGTACTGGACACCGGGGAGCTGTTTTTT. Amino acid sequence: CASSLVLDTGELFF.

The chain has TRBV9 and TRBJ2-1; 8 bases line up with TRBD2. Germline V lookup: CDR1 SGDLS, CDR2 YYNGEE. This CDR3 is 14 amino acids long. Trimming cost V 4 bases and J 6 bases; bases outside gene matches: 6. The CDR3: CASSPGLDPNEQFF. The CDR3 DNA reads as TGTGCCAGCAGCCCGGGACTAGATCCCAATGAGCAGTTCTTC.

In its sample, this clone was seen once. J is TRBJ2-7 and V is TRBV5-1; tentatively, D is TRBD2 (6 bases). This CDR3 spans 15 amino acids. Germline CDR1 SGHRS, CDR2 YFSETQ. The V end was cut by 0 bases, the J end by 1 base, with 11 bases between. The CDR3 region is CASSLDFSGSYEQYF. The CDR3 DNA sequence: TGCGCCAGCAGCTTGGACTTTAGCGGATCCTACGAGCAGTACTTC.

The CDR3 here is CASSPKSGDMSKQFF. Written as DNA, the CDR3 is TGTGCCAGCTCACCAAAGAGCGGGGACATGAGTAAGCAGTTCTTC. The chain joins TRBV18 to TRBJ2-1, with D possibly TRBD2 on 7 matching bases. Trimming left V 2 bases short and J 11 bases short, with 19 bases between. This CDR3 region has 15 residues. Germline V gene sequence: CDR1 KGHSH, CDR2 LQKENI.

The chain has TRBV2 and TRBJ2-7, with D perhaps TRBD2 (5 bases). CDR1 and CDR2 (germline): SNHLY, FYNNEI. The CDR3 has 13 amino acids. Trimming shortened V by 7 bases and J by 0 bases, and 10 bases separated the two germline ends. The CDR3 sequence is CASIGISSYEQYF. The CDR3 DNA is TGTGCCAGCATCGGGATCAGCTCCTACGAGCAGTACTTC.

The gene calls are TRBV30 and TRBJ2-5, with D possibly being TRBD1 (5 bases). The CDR3 is made up of 13 amino acids. Germline assignment: CDR1 GTSNPN and CDR2 SVGIG (reference sequence). V shed 1 base and J shed 4 bases, with 10 bases lying between them. The DNA of the CDR3 is TGTGCCTGGAGTGGGGGCCTCTTAGAGACCCAGTACTTC. Translated, it gives CAWSGGLLETQYF.

V gene TRBV6-5 combines with J gene TRBJ1-1; 8 bases align to TRBD1. With 6 bases clipped from V and 1 base from J, the junction kept 4 bases outside the gene matches. Per germline, CDR1 MNHEY and CDR2 SVGAGI. This CDR3 has 14 amino acids. In DNA, the CDR3 is TGTGCCAGCAGCCAGGGGGCGGGGAACACTGAAGCTTTCTTT. Protein: CASSQGAGNTEAFF.

With regard to this clone: The identical CDR3 is also encoded by other nucleotide sequences in the sample. The V call is TRBV5-4, the J call TRBJ1-2, with D perhaps matching TRBD1 (5 bases). Germline V gene lookup returns CDR1 SGHNT and CDR2 YYREEE (reference sequence). The CDR3 sequence is 14 residues long. Between the trimmed V and J ends, which lost 0 bases and 4 bases, there was a span of 10 bases. CDR3 nucleotide sequence: TGTGCCAGCAGCTTGGACCAGGGCATCTATGGCTACACCTTC. It yields the protein CASSLDQGIYGYTF.

V and J are TRBV18 and TRBJ2-1; TRBD1 aligns across 8 bases. Germline V gives CDR1 KGHSH, CDR2 LQKENI. Losses at the gene ends were 3 bases for V and 2 bases for J; bases not matched to a gene: 3. The CDR3 runs to 15 residues. CDR3 region: CASSPTGVAYNEQFF. The DNA of the CDR3 is TGTGCCAGCTCACCGACAGGGGTAGCCTACAATGAGCAGTTCTTC.

With respect to this clone: Other DNA sequences in this specimen translate into the identical CDR3. This sequence joins TRBV4-1 and TRBJ2-7; TRBD1 aligns across 9 bases. From germline, CDR1 is MGHRA and CDR2 YSYEKL. The CDR3 loop spans 15 amino acids. V was pared by 3 bases and J by 0 bases, with 3 bases of the junction left unmatched. The CDR3 loop reads CASSQPGQGSYEQYF. The CDR3 nucleotides are TGCGCCAGCAGCCAGCCGGGACAGGGCTCCTACGAGCAGTACTTC.